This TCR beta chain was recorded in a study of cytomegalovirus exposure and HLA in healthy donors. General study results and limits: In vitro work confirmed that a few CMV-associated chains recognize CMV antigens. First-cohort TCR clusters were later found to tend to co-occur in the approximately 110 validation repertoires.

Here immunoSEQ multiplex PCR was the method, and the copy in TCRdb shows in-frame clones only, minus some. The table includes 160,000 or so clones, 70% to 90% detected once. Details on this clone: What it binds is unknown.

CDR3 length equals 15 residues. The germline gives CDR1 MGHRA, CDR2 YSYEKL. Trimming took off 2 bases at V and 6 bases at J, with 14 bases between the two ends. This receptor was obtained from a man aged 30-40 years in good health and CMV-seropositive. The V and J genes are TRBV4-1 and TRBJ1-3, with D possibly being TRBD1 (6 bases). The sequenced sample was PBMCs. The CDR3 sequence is CASSQYPGQSNTIYF. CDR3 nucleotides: TGCGCCAGCAGCCAATACCCGGGACAATCAAACACCATATATTTT.